This T cell receptor beta chain emerged from a study of human T cells and chemical hapten exposure. Overall study context: Variation in per-sample TCR yields came mainly from small pooled library volume differences.

In TCRdb, the RACE reads were re-called with MiXCR into one record per CDR3 protein. Of fewer than 200,000 distinct CDR3 sequences in the sample, 25% to 35% are singletons; the top ten hold 2.1%. V was shortened by 4 bases and J by 0 bases, with 6 bases between the two germline ends. Germline V CDR1 and CDR2: MNHEY, SVGEGT. CDR3 length: 13 residues. This clonotype occurred many times. Sample time point: patch test 3, about 24 weeks after DPC sensitization. The treatment denotes: therapeutic diphenylcyclopropenone sensitization with weekly scalp DPC. The starting material was whole blood, obtained in connection with sensitization to the hapten diphenylcyclopropenone (DPC). This TCR was sampled from a woman under 30 with alopecia areata. Some clones in this sample may be carry-over from other donors' samples. The chain joins TRBV6-2 or TRBV6-3 to TRBJ1-1, with D possibly matching TRBD1 (6 bases). The CDR3 protein is CASSSGVNTEAFF. Here the CDR3 DNA reads TGTGCCAGCAGTTCAGGGGTGAACACTGAAGCTTTCTTT.